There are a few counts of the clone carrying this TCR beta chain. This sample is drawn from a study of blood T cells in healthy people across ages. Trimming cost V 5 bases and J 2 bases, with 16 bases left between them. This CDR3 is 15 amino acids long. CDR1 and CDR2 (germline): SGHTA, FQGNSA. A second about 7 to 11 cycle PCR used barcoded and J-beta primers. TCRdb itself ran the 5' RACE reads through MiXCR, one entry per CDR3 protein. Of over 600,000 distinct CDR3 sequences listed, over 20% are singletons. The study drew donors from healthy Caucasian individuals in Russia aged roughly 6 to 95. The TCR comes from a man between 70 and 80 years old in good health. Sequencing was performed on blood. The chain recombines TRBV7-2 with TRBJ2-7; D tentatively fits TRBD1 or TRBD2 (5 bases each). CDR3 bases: TGTGCCAGCAGCCCCCAGAGAGGGGCCCCCTACGAGCAGTACTTC. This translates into CASSPQRGAPYEQYF.